Detailed here is one T cell receptor (beta chain). This entry belongs to a study of OX40 agonist ivuxolimab in advanced cancers. Study in general: Patients' therapy was ivuxolimab, an antibody that acts as an agonist of OX40 (CD134). Patients were infused with ivuxolimab every 2 weeks at 0.01 to 10 mg/kg. Patients were roughly 87% male with ages roughly 20 to 85, mean about 54.

Some clones are missing from TCRdb's copy, which holds only in-frame ones; the method was immunoSEQ multiplex PCR. There are under 80,000 clones in the sample; about nine tenths occur only once, and around 2% lies in the top ten. Sequencing used CD4+ or CD8+ T cells sorted from blood, obtained in a trial of the OX40 agonist ivuxolimab. This clonotype was obtained from an adult with an advanced solid tumor such as melanoma, head and neck, liver or kidney cancer.

CDR3 in amino acids: CASKGGNYGYTF. In DNA form, the CDR3 reads TGTGCCAGCAAGGGCGGGAACTATGGCTACACCTTC. The V gene is TRBV6-1, the J gene TRBJ1-2, with D unresolved. Germline V CDR1 and CDR2: MNHNS, SASEGT. The CDR3 sequence is 12 residues long. Trimming shortened V by 7 bases and J by 2 bases, and 8 bases separated the two germline ends.